A single T cell receptor beta chain is shown here with its context. This clone's antigen is unknown. Within one base of it there is no much larger clone, and no base qualities were kept. This specimen belongs to a study of T cell repertoires in cytomegalovirus infection (dated by TCRdb to about 2019). Turning to the overall study: Recently identified HLA-C-restricted CMV epitopes, whose presentation resists viral immunomodulation, were targeted by peptide stimulations together with well-studied HLA-B-restricted epitopes. The HLA type of each donor mattered for the analysis, because public TCR beta signatures pointed to carriage of CMV infection along with the matching HLA type.

The treatment or condition tag for this specimen amounts to: in vitro stimulation with specific CMV peptide epitopes to enrich CMV-specific T cells. The V end gives up 3 bases and the J end 4 bases, leaving 3 bases in the junction not matched to a gene. CDR1 SGHVS and CDR2 FNYEAQ were looked up in the germline V gene. From the cysteine up to the phenylalanine, the CDR3 has a length of 14 residues. The kept DNA is CDR3 alone, 42 bases in frame from the first base. TCRdb records Illumina HiSeq 1500 as the sequencer. TCRdb reran the public reads through fastp at Q25 and MiXCR, keeping productive beta chains. Each entry merges the rows of one CDR3 protein and shows their most common DNA and genes. In this sample the table shows over 100,000 distinct CDR3 sequences, around 28% of which occur a single time. About three quarters of the sample is held by the ten biggest clonotypes. Study-wide conclusions, independent of this receptor: In both this cohort and an independent cohort of several hundred donors, the cumulative frequency of public TCR beta family members distinguished carriers of CMV infection plus the relevant HLA type. The ex vivo response was dominated by HLA-C-restricted CMV-specific TCR beta clonotypes, and the single most frequent clonotype in two of eight donors was supplied by these HLA-C-restricted clonotypes.

Sequencing used CD8+ T cells from cultured PBMCs, obtained from culture after CMV antigen stimulation. The origin of this receptor is a human donor in good health (CMV status not recorded). Some clones in this sample may be carry-over from other donors' samples. The sequence joins TRBV7-6 to TRBJ2-5; TRBD1 lines up with 9 middle nucleotides. In nucleotides, the sequence is TGTGCCAGCAGCTTGGGGACAGGGATAGAGACCCAGTACTTC. Its protein is CASSLGTGIETQYF. With the portions outside the CDR3 filled from the reference TRBV7-6 and TRBJ2-5 genes, the complete variable region becomes GAGVSQSPRYKVTKRGQDVALRCDPISGHVSLYWYRQALGQGPEFLTYFNYEAQQDKSGLPNDRFSAERPEGSISTLTIQRTEQRDSAMYRCASSLGTGIETQYFGPGTRLLVL.